These T cell receptor beta chains were read from a single sample in a study of blood T cell repertoires in COVID-19. Clones were sequenced by immunoSEQ multiplex PCR, and TCRdb holds only the in-frame ones, with some missing. The sample carries about 200,000 clones, more than 70% recorded once. The sequenced material came from peripheral blood. The receptor source for this set is a man younger than 35 with active or convalescent COVID-19. CDR3s include the opening cysteine and the closing phenylalanine or tryptophan. D genes are given only for firm matches. Part of the rows lack a size; the others show once, few, many or a class for expanded clones.

>TRBV30|TRBJ1-5|TRBD1|-
CAWSARGYQPQHF
TGTGCCTGGAGTGCCAGGGGGTATCAGCCCCAGCATTTT
>TRBV2|TRBJ1-4|-|-
CASNRVSNEKLFF
TGTGCCAGCAACAGGGTTAGCAATGAAAAACTGTTTTTT
>TRBV3-1/TRBV3-2|TRBJ2-7|-|few
CASSQLGGNEQYF
TGTGCCAGCAGCCAACTAGGGGGTAACGAGCAGTACTTC
>TRBV14|TRBJ1-1|TRBD1|-
CASSRRQGNTEAFF
TGTGCCAGCAGTCGTAGACAGGGGAACACTGAAGCTTTCTTT
>TRBV7-8|TRBJ2-5|-|-
CASRRNDFDLEETQYF
TGTGCCAGCAGGCGAAACGACTTCGACCTCGAAGAGACCCAGTACTTC
>TRBV7-2|TRBJ1-1|-|-
CASSLVRTGTEAFF
TGTGCCAGCAGCTTAGTGAGGACGGGAACTGAAGCTTTCTTT
>TRBV4-1|TRBJ2-7|TRBD2|few
CASSQTAGGIYEQYF
TGCGCCAGCAGCCAAACAGCGGGAGGTATTTACGAGCAGTACTTC
>TRBV2|TRBJ2-5|-|-
CASSEARFAESKLETQYF
TGTGCCAGCAGTGAAGCGCGATTTGCGGAGTCAAAGCTAGAGACCCAGTACTTC
>TRBV2|TRBJ2-7|TRBD2|-
CASGGLAGGPLPGEQYF
TGTGCCAGCGGAGGACTAGCGGGAGGCCCTCTTCCGGGCGAGCAGTACTTC
>TRBV5-6|TRBJ1-3|TRBD1|-
CASSLGDRGSGNTIYF
TGTGCCAGCAGCTTGGGGGACAGGGGGTCTGGAAACACCATATATTTT
>TRBV18|TRBJ2-3|-|-
CASSPRPIGTDTQYF
TGTGCCAGCTCACCACGTCCTATAGGCACAGATACGCAGTATTTT
>TRBV28|TRBJ1-1|TRBD1|-
CASSTVPGQGANTEAFF
TGTGCCAGCAGCACAGTCCCGGGACAGGGAGCGAACACTGAAGCTTTCTTT
>TRBV4-3|TRBJ2-7|TRBD2|once
CASSYMHREDPLEQYF
TGCGCCAGCAGCTACATGCATCGGGAGGATCCGCTGGAGCAGTACTTC
>TRBV5-3|TRBJ2-1|-|-
CARWVAGGNEQFF
TGTGCCAGATGGGTAGCCGGGGGCAATGAGCAGTTCTTC
>TRBV18|TRBJ2-3|TRBD2|once
CASSATSADTQYF
TGTGCCAGCTCAGCGACTAGCGCAGATACGCAGTATTTT
>TRBV9|TRBJ2-1|TRBD2|-
CASSVAGMLAARPGRSNEQFF
TGTGCCAGCAGCGTAGCCGGGATGCTAGCGGCAAGACCCGGCAGGTCAAATGAGCAGTTCTTC
>TRBV12-5|TRBJ1-2|-|-
CASGGWRYGYTF
TGTGCTAGTGGTGGTTGGAGATATGGCTACACCTTC
>TRBV7-8|TRBJ1-1|TRBD1|-
CASRGIHRGAEAFF
TGTGCCAGCAGGGGGATTCACAGGGGCGCTGAAGCTTTCTTT
>TRBV23-1|TRBJ1-4|-|-
CASSQSGRGNNEKLFF
TGCGCCAGCAGTCAATCCGGACGGGGAAATAATGAAAAACTGTTTTTT
>TRBV27|TRBJ2-7|TRBD1|-
CASNRDRSSYEQYF
TGTGCCAGCAATCGGGACAGGTCTTCCTACGAGCAGTACTTC
>TRBV7-5|TRBJ1-4|-|-
CARSSPHCGRGTNEKLFF
TGTGCCAGAAGCTCTCCCCATTGTGGAAGGGGAACTAATGAAAAACTGTTTTTT
>TRBV9|TRBJ2-2|-|-
CASSERPANTGELFF
TGTGCCAGCAGCGAGCGTCCCGCGAACACCGGGGAGCTGTTTTTT
>TRBV30|TRBJ2-5|TRBD1|-
CAWSAGTGAGETQYF
TGTGCCTGGAGTGCAGGGACAGGGGCGGGGGAGACCCAGTACTTC
>TRBV7-9|TRBJ2-5|-|-
CASSLDWAGTQYF
TGTGCCAGCAGCTTAGACTGGGCTGGGACCCAGTACTTC
>TRBV10-2|TRBJ2-5|TRBD2|-
CASSESGVVSGGAQETQYF
TGCGCCAGCAGTGAATCGGGAGTCGTGAGCGGGGGGGCCCAAGAGACCCAGTACTTC
>TRBV6-1|TRBJ1-6|TRBD1|few
CASSEGPGQGHSPLHF
TGTGCCAGCAGTGAAGGGCCGGGACAGGGTCATTCACCCCTCCACTTT
>TRBV6-1|TRBJ2-5|-|-
CASSEHGQIQETQYF
TGTGCCAGCAGTGAACATGGACAGATCCAAGAGACCCAGTACTTC
>TRBV11-2|TRBJ1-1|-|-
CASSPGGQLNTEAFF
TGTGCCAGCAGCCCTGGAGGACAGTTGAACACTGAAGCTTTCTTT
>TRBV7-8|TRBJ1-6|-|-
CASNRRENSPLHF
TGTGCCAGCAATCGACGGGAAAATTCACCCCTCCACTTT
>TRBV5-1|TRBJ2-3|-|-
CASSIRGGTDTQYF
TGCGCCAGCAGCATCAGGGGGGGCACAGATACGCAGTATTTT
>TRBV5-1|TRBJ1-1|-|-
CASSSLLGGGGENTEAFF
TGCGCCAGCAGCTCTCTTCTGGGTGGAGGAGGGGAGAACACTGAAGCTTTCTTT
>TRBV5-4|TRBJ2-5|TRBD2|few
CASSSGLAGGLQETQYF
TGTGCCAGCAGCTCGGGACTAGCGGGAGGACTCCAAGAGACCCAGTACTTC
>TRBV30|TRBJ2-5|-|-
CAWTPGGWGGGETQYF
TGTGCCTGGACCCCCGGGGGCTGGGGAGGGGGAGAGACCCAGTACTTC
>TRBV3-1/TRBV3-2|TRBJ1-4|-|-
CASSQRDIGDEKLFF
TGTGCCAGCAGCCAAAGGGACATCGGAGATGAAAAACTGTTTTTT
>TRBV5-6|TRBJ1-2|TRBD1|-
CASSSGTGDYGYTF
TGTGCCAGCAGCTCGGGGACAGGGGACTATGGCTACACCTTC
>TRBV14|TRBJ2-2|-|-
CASSQSYRELFF
TGTGCCAGCAGCCAGAGCTACCGGGAGCTGTTTTTT
>TRBV4-1|TRBJ2-1|TRBD2|-
CASSQAGTGTLAGGQNEQFF
TGCGCCAGCAGCCAAGCTGGGACAGGGACACTAGCGGGAGGGCAAAATGAGCAGTTCTTC
>TRBV12-5|TRBJ2-7|-|-
CASGLWVGGTHYEQYF
TGTGCTAGTGGTTTGTGGGTGGGCGGGACCCACTACGAGCAGTACTTC
>TRBV2|TRBJ2-5|-|-
CASSALRLEETQYF
TGTGCCAGCAGTGCTCTGAGACTAGAAGAGACCCAGTACTTC
>TRBV2|TRBJ1-2|TRBD1|-
CATRGTDRGPDYGYTF
TGTGCCACCAGGGGTACGGACAGGGGGCCAGACTATGGCTACACCTTC
>TRBV19|TRBJ2-3|-|-
CASNLKSGADTQYF
TGTGCCAGTAATCTCAAATCCGGTGCAGATACGCAGTATTTT
>TRBV2|TRBJ2-7|-|-
CASSAGLGTTNF
TGTGCCAGCTCCGCCGGGTTGGGGACAACGAACTTC
>TRBV5-4|TRBJ2-1|-|-
CASSLLSSSYNEQFF
TGTGCCAGCAGCTTGCTTTCTAGCTCCTACAATGAGCAGTTCTTC
>TRBV5-6|TRBJ1-2|TRBD1|-
CASRSGTGLSGYTF
TGTGCCAGCAGGTCCGGGACAGGGTTAAGTGGCTACACCTTC
>TRBV7-2|TRBJ2-3|-|-
CASSFDSGTDTQYF
TGTGCCAGCAGCTTTGATAGCGGCACAGATACGCAGTATTTT